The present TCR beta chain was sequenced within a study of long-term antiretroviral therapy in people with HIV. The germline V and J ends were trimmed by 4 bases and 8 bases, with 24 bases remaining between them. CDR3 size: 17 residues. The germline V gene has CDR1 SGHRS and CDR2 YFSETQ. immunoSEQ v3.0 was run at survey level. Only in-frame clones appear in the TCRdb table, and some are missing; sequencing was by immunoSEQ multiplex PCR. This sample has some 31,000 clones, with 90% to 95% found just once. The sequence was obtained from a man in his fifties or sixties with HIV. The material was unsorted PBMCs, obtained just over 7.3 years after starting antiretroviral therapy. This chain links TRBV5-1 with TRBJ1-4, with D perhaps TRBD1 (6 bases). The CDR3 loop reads CASSVAPLQGGGEKLFF. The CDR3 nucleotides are TGCGCCAGCAGCGTTGCACCCTTACAGGGAGGTGGCGAAAAACTGTTTTTT.